This T cell receptor beta chain was sequenced in a study of CD8+ T cells in alopecia areata. About the research overall: Patients took tofacitinib for 6 to 18 months, followed by 6 drug-free months.

This clone has ten or more counts. Its antigen is not identified. It was cDNA, reverse transcribed from extracted RNA, that served as the sequencing template. TCRdb keeps only in-frame clones here, not all; method: immunoSEQ multiplex PCR. This table has about 210,000 clones, under 70% appearing once. Findings and limits, study-wide: In lesional scalp, particularly from alopecia totalis/universalis, clonality was higher than in normal scalp. Scalp samples also contribute reads from the resident alphabeta T cells found in normal skin.

Documented treatment: oral pan-JAK inhibitor, 5-10 mg twice daily. Sorting of CD4+ and CD8+ T cells was performed on PBMCs. This CDR3 is built from 13 residues. The germline CDR1 and CDR2 sequences are SGHVS and FQNEAQ. V trimming: 5 bases; J trimming: 8 bases; junction bases outside the gene matches: 7. The J gene is TRBJ2-5, the V gene TRBV7-8; 8 bases are shared with TRBD1. Specimen: CD4+ T cells sorted from blood, collected between weeks 43 and 45, from a patient treated with tofacitinib. This TCR was recovered from a human donor with alopecia areata. This chain's CDR3 is CASSPSTGETQYF. The CDR3 DNA is TGTGCCAGCAGCCCCTCGACAGGGGAAACCCAGTACTTC.